The TCR beta chain under discussion was sequenced for a study of blood T cell repertoires in COVID-19. In the study overall: Both acute and convalescent COVID-19 samples were obtained from the United States, Italy and Spain.

Participants came from roughly 23 US areas, aged about 18 to 100 years. Self-reported history from a screening survey and questionnaire set each donor's cohort. Two negative PCRs, clearance, or symptom resolution had been documented for recovered Cohort 3 donors. Clones were read by immunoSEQ multiplex PCR, and TCRdb kept only the in-frame ones, dropping some. The table has a few hundred thousand clones, approximately 80% seen once. This CDR3 has 14 residues. The V gene lost 10 bases and the J gene lost 7 bases, with 22 bases spanning the gap. Germline V CDR1 and CDR2: SNHLY, FYNNEI. Material: PBMCs or T cells enriched from blood (not recorded which). The chain combines TRBV2 with TRBJ1-2; D may be TRBD1 (6 bases). The sequence came from a man aged 35 to 55 who had recovered from COVID-19. For the CDR3, the DNA is TGTGCCATTACGACAGGCTCAGGGTTCTCTGGCTACACCTTC. This codes for CAITTGSGFSGYTF.